This T cell receptor (beta chain) is drawn from a study of blood T cell repertoires in COVID-19 (dated by TCRdb to 2019 to 2021). Regarding the research as a whole: Collaborator samples came from the United States, Italy and Spain and covered acute and convalescent phases of COVID-19. Subjects who had been exposed to COVID-19, were actively infected with it, or had recovered from it provided the deeply sampled blood TCRbeta repertoires that made up the dataset. HLA class I and class II types, where available, came from metadata supplied by the sample provider rather than from assay-based typing. The samples were drawn from the first 160 participants of the ongoing ImmuneRACE study and from 950 to 1,500 subjects provided by 6 global collaborators. The prospective study material was composed of cDNA or gDNA derived from T cells, B-cell-depleted T cells, or PBMCs. A de-identified subject ID, COVID-19 status, age in years and sex were almost always included in the sample metadata. The repertoires were released in a freely available public database intended as a resource for research on the immune response to SARS-CoV-2.

From cysteine to phenylalanine, the CDR3 is 16 amino acids long. The entry retains the CDR3 DNA only, 48 bases that are in frame from base 1. Deletion took 0 bases off V and 1 base off J, with a span of 14 bases between the germline ends. CDR1 SGHNT and CDR2 YYREEE were looked up in the germline V gene (reference sequence). TCRbeta CDR3 regions were amplified from genomic DNA by means of the immunoSEQ Assay, a bias-controlled multiplex PCR. Per the authors' processing: Within the assay, amplification of reference gene primers was used to estimate how many nucleated cells each sample contained. To quantify the absolute abundance of each unique TCRbeta CDR3 rearrangement, sequence reads were collapsed and filtered. For each sample, productive Simpson clonality was calculated as the square root of Simpson's diversity index over productive rearrangements. Imported from immuneACCESS, the table was reduced by TCRdb to in-frame sequences with V and J called. These copies leave out some clones; in studies compared against another copy, an unresolved V gene accounts for under half, and the cause of the remainder is not known. The V and J calls and clone size come from that table; D and trimming were worked out from the DNA. Counted in this sample were about 270,000 clones; about 83% of them appeared once. The ten largest clones represent approximately 6% of the sample.

Collaborating institutions collected whole blood in K2EDTA tubes following their own protocols. For TCRbeta analysis, collaborators shipped samples in one of three forms: frozen whole blood, isolated PBMCs, or DNA extracted from either of those sample types. What the study reported, not specific to this receptor: The quantity of clinical and demographic metadata differed by source and by participant and was supplied without curation.

Details on this clone: Its antigen is still unknown. One base away there is no much larger clone; base qualities are not given.

The clonotype comes from a man older than 75 with acute or convalescent COVID-19. Source material: peripheral blood. Here the chain combines TRBV5-4 and TRBJ2-7, with a weak D call of TRBD2 (7 bases match). The CDR3 amino acid sequence is: CASSLGTRGGSYEQYF. The DNA sequence follows: TGTGCCAGCAGCTTGGGAACGAGGGGGGGATCCTACGAGCAGTACTTC.